This is a list of T cell receptor beta chains from one sample in a study of blood T cell repertoires in COVID-19. Data came from immunoSEQ multiplex PCR; TCRdb stores just in-frame clones and leaves some out. The profile covers some 340,000 clones, with approximately 90% appearing a single time and roughly 3.9% taken by the ten largest. The specimen was PBMCs or T cells enriched from blood (not recorded which). These TCRs come from a woman in her 30s who had been exposed to COVID-19. Each CDR3 is given without its conserved first and last residue.

TRBJ1-3 TRBV7-9 ASSRTGDSGNTIY
TRBJ2-7 TRBV18 ASSSGTSGYEQY
TRBJ1-4 TRBV3-1/TRBV3-2 ASSQGAVGKLF
TRBJ1-1 TRBV20-1 SADRGGGAF
TRBJ1-6 TRBV5-1 ASSGDRSPLH
TRBJ1-3 TRBV7-6 ASSQGQTLSGNTIY
TRBJ2-5 TRBV5-4 ASSLVDRGFETQY
TRBJ1-1 TRBV6-5 ASTPPGTANTEAF
TRBJ1-5 TRBV25-1 ASSFTGGYSNQPQH
TRBJ2-2 TRBV15 ATSSPISTGVHTGELF
TRBJ2-2 TRBV5-1 ASSLEGLAAGGELF
TRBJ2-7 TRBV10-3 AISEPGQGFEQY
TRBJ1-3 TRBV7-8 ASSSRVAGNTIY
TRBJ1-2 TRBV6-5 ASQPDRSYGYT
TRBJ2-7 TRBV7-3 ASSLNGGTEQY
TRBJ1-2 TRBV3-1/TRBV3-2 ASSQGYRDTYYT
TRBJ2-7 TRBV5-1 ASSLEAGRTYEQY
TRBJ1-5 TRBV27 ASRGGDSRNQPQH
TRBJ1-6 TRBV13 ASSSERGKISPLH
TRBJ2-5 TRBV12-3/TRBV12-4 ASKTYQETQY
TRBJ1-2 TRBV5-1 ASSSGQNYGYT
TRBJ1-5 TRBV7-2 ASSSERDRTLRTQPQH
TRBJ1-1 TRBV7-8 ASSLREGSEAF
TRBJ2-3 TRBV3-1/TRBV3-2 ASSPFGQTSTDTQY
TRBJ2-5 TRBV9 ASSVAGTMEETQY
TRBJ1-2 TRBV4-2 ASSQERQGVGGYT
TRBJ2-7 TRBV19 ASSLGTTSTEQY
TRBJ2-7 TRBV24-1 ATSDSQERWGYEQY
TRBJ1-2 TRBV9 ASSVGDRGPGYT
TRBJ1-1 TRBV5-1 ASSSGMVEAF
TRBJ2-1 TRBV13 ASSLLGGRNEQF
TRBJ2-1 TRBV18 ASSPGTRREQF
TRBJ2-7 TRBV6-6 ASALGQDYEQY
TRBJ1-4 TRBV6-1 ASSDRLNEKLF
TRBJ1-6 TRBV27 ASRPTGGAFRPLH
TRBJ1-1 TRBV7-2 ASSLVGLGDTEAF
TRBJ1-1 TRBV5-8 ASSLDVRQRLNTEAF
TRBJ2-3 TRBV7-9 ASSLTSGGFRDTQY
TRBJ1-3 TRBV21-1 ASPSYPAPNTIY
TRBJ2-1 TRBV29-1 SVEESGSRAYNEQF
TRBJ1-2 TRBV7-9 ASSLGGQGGYT
TRBJ1-4 TRBV2 ASRLTAYNEKLF
TRBJ2-2 TRBV24-1 ATSDPRQGMAGELF
TRBJ1-4 TRBV2 ASRNMGQVVEKLF
TRBJ1-4 TRBV24-1 ATSDRLGGGKLF
TRBJ2-7 TRBV11-2 ASSLQGVEQY
TRBJ1-2 TRBV13 ASSSTGEAAYYGYT
TRBJ1-1 TRBV5-1 ASSSTRVPGTEAF
TRBJ2-1 TRBV7-2 ASSSMRGYSYNEQF
TRBJ2-7 TRBV27 ASSLSLAGDPY
TRBJ2-7 TRBV28 ASSLIGGGRSEQY
TRBJ2-7 TRBV11-2 ASTPGHGYYEQY
TRBJ2-7 TRBV19 ASSLRTGGYEQY